This TCR beta chain was sequenced in a study of early T cells in non-severe SARS-CoV-2 infection. Whole-study context: Chains from this unsorted whole-blood bulk RNA could not be paired.

This clonotype was counted a few times. The germline V and J ends were trimmed by 4 bases and 15 bases, with 13 bases remaining between them. This CDR3 has 11 residues. Individual cDNA molecules received unique molecular identifiers. Via MiXCR, TCRdb re-called the 5' RACE reads, giving one row per CDR3 protein. The data show fewer than 30,000 distinct CDR3 sequences, 3.5% to 5.5% seen once. The chain recombines TRBV12-3 or TRBV12-4 with TRBJ2-1; D uncertain. The specimen was whole blood. The source of this sequence is an adult who was a healthcare worker with PCR-confirmed SARS-CoV-2 infection or an uninfected control (not recorded which). The CDR3 DNA sequence: TGTGCCAGCAGTTCCCGGACGTTCGTGTTCTTC. Translated, it gives CASSSRTFVFF.